This T cell receptor beta chain was obtained from a study of cytomegalovirus exposure and HLA in healthy donors. The germline V and J ends were trimmed by 5 bases and 0 bases, with 13 bases remaining between them. The CDR3 consists of 15 residues. From germline, CDR1 is SGHTA and CDR2 FQGNSA. In the PCR, 60 Vbeta and 13 Jbeta primers were used. TCRdb keeps only in-frame clones here, not all; method: immunoSEQ multiplex PCR. The sample shows approximately 170,000 clones, over 70% of them seen only once. This receptor was taken from a middle-aged woman in good health and CMV-seropositive. The J gene is TRBJ1-1, the V gene TRBV7-2; D possibly corresponds to TRBD1 (5 bases). The sample taken for sequencing was PBMCs. DNA for the CDR3: TGTGCCAGCAGCACCAGACAGTTCATGAACACTGAAGCTTTCTTT. Encoded protein: CASSTRQFMNTEAFF.